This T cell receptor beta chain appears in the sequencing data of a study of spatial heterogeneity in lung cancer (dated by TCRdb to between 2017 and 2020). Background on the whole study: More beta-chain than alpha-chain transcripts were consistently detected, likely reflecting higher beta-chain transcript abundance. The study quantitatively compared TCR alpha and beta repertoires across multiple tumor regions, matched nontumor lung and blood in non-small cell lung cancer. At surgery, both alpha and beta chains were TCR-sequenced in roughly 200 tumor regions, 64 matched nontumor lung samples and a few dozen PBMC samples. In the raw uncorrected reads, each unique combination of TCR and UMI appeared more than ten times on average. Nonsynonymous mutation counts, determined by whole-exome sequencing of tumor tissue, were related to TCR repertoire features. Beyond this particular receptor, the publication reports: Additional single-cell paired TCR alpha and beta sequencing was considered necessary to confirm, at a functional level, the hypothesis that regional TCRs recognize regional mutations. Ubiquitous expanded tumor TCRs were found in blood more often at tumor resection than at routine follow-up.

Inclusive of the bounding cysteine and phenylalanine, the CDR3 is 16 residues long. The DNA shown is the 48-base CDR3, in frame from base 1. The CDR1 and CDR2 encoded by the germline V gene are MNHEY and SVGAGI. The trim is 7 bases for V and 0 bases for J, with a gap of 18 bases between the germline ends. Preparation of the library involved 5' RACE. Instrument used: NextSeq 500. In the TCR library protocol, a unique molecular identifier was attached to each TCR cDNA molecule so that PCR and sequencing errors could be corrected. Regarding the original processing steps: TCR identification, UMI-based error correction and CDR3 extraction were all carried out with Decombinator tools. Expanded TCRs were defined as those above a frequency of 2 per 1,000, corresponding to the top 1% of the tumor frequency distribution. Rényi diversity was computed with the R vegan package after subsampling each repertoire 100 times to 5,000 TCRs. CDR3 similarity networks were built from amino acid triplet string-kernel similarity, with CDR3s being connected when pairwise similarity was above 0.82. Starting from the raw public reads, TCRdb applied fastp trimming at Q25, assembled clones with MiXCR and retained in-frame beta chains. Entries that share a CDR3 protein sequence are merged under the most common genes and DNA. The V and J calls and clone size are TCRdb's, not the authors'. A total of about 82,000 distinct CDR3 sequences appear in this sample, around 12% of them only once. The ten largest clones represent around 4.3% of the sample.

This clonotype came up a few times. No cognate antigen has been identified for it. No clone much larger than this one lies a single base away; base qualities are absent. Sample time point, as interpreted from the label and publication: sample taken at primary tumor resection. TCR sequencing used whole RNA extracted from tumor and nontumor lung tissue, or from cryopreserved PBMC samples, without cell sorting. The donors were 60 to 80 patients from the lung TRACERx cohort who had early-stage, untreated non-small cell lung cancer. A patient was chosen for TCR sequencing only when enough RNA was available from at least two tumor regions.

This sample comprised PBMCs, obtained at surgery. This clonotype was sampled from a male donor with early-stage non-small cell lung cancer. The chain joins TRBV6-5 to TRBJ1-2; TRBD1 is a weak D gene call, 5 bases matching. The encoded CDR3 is CASTGGPGTSNYGYTF. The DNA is TGTGCCAGCACCGGCGGGCCAGGGACTTCTAACTATGGCTACACCTTC.